This T cell receptor beta chain was sequenced in a study of cytomegalovirus exposure and HLA in healthy donors. Both 60 Vbeta primers and 13 Jbeta primers went into the PCR. Clones were sequenced by immunoSEQ multiplex PCR, and TCRdb holds only the in-frame ones, with some missing. The data show about 180,000 clones, roughly 80% seen once. This CDR3 contains 14 residues. Per the germline V gene, CDR1 is SEHNR and CDR2 is FQNEAQ (reference sequence). Unmatched junction bases numbered 1, after V lost 4 bases and J lost 5 bases. This clone has a handful of counts. The receptor was isolated from a young man in good health and CMV-seropositive. The chain couples TRBV7-9 to TRBJ1-5, with TRBD1 matching 11 bases. Specimen: PBMCs. As DNA, the CDR3 is TGTGCCAGCAGCTGGACAGGGGGCGATCAGCCCCAGCATTTT. It encodes CASSWTGGDQPQHF.